This T cell receptor beta chain stems from a study of radiotherapy plus CTLA-4 blockade in lung cancer. The table came from immunoSEQ multiplex PCR; TCRdb's copy has only in-frame clones and leaves some out. The repertoire holds 40,000 or so clones, with approximately 62% as singletons. Germline trimming cut 0 bases from V and 5 bases from J; bases unmatched to any gene: 13. CDR1 is SGHNT, CDR2 YYREEE, per germline (reference sequence). This CDR3 is built from 17 residues. The clonotype originates from a human donor with non-small cell lung cancer who had a partial response to radiotherapy plus ipilimumab. The sequencing used peripheral blood, collected from a patient treated with radiotherapy plus ipilimumab. The V and J genes are TRBV5-4 and TRBJ2-7; TRBD1 matches 8 bases. CDR3: CASSLEGGWTGYDEQYF. The CDR3 DNA sequence: TGTGCCAGCAGCTTGGAAGGAGGATGGACAGGGTACGACGAGCAGTACTTC.